The 28 T cell receptor beta chains below come from one sample, sequenced in a study of CD8 T cells in Susac syndrome. A quantity of roughly 0.5 to 1 ug RNA underwent reverse transcription using random hexamers. TCRdb ran MiXCR on the immunoSEQ multiplex PCR reads and lists one entry per CDR3 protein. Among around 230,000 distinct CDR3 sequences listed, about 95% were seen once. The sequenced material came from CD4+ T cells from PBMCs. The receptor source for this set is a human donor with multiple sclerosis.

This chain joins TRBV15 and TRBJ2-5, with TRBD2 matching 7 bases. CDR1 is LNHNV and CDR2 is YYDKDF in the germline V gene (reference sequence). The CDR3 spans 14 residues. V was clipped by 0 bases and J by 7 bases; unmatched bases: 5. CDR3 region: CATSRETAGRTQYF. CDR3 nucleotide sequence: TGTGCCACCAGCAGAGAAACAGCGGGGCGGACCCAGTACTTC.

The chain couples TRBV12-3 or TRBV12-4 to TRBJ1-5, with 9 bases matching TRBD1. The CDR3 sequence is 15 residues long. The V and J ends lost 7 bases and 2 bases, in that order; junction bases with no gene match: 6. The CDR3 DNA follows: TGTGCCAGCAACGGGGGACAGGGACGCAATCAGCCCCAGCATTTT. It is translated as CASNGGQGRNQPQHF.

The V and J genes are TRBV9 and TRBJ2-5, with TRBD2 matching over 10 bases. In germline, CDR1 is SGDLS, CDR2 YYNGEE. The CDR3 runs 15 residues. Trimming at V came to 1 base and at J to 5 bases, leaving 5 bases not matched to a gene. The CDR3 reads CASSVYSGGPETQYF. For the CDR3, the DNA is TGTGCCAGCAGCGTATATAGCGGGGGGCCGGAGACCCAGTACTTC.

The V gene is TRBV3-1, the J gene TRBJ2-7; 7 bases agree with TRBD2. CDR1 is LGHDT and CDR2 is YNNKEL in the germline V gene (reference sequence). This CDR3 is built from 14 residues. The junction had 5 bases not matched to a gene; V was cut back by 4 bases and J by 2 bases. The CDR3 here is CASSLGLGAYEQYF. The CDR3 nucleotides are TGTGCCAGCAGCCTCGGACTAGGCGCCTACGAGCAGTACTTC.

The chain employs TRBV6-6 and TRBJ1-6, with D possibly being TRBD1 (6 bases). Germline V gene sequence: CDR1 MNHNY, CDR2 SVGAGI (reference sequence). CDR3 length: 15 amino acids. Trimming stripped 4 bases from V and 2 bases from J, with 9 bases between. The CDR3 reads CASSSGGTYNSPLHF. The CDR3 DNA sequence: TGTGCCAGCAGTTCCGGGGGCACCTATAATTCACCCCTCCACTTT.

J is TRBJ1-6 and V is TRBV6-5, with D maybe TRBD1 (6 bases). The CDR3 consists of 14 residues. Per germline, CDR1 MNHEY and CDR2 SVGAGI. V lost 5 bases and J 8 bases, leaving 13 bases between the germline ends. In DNA form, the CDR3 reads TGTGCCAGCAGTACCGGGGGGGGCTATTCACCCCTCCACTTT. Protein: CASSTGGGYSPLHF.

The chain recombines TRBV20-1 with TRBJ2-3; 13 bases match TRBD2. Trimming took 6 bases from V and 6 from J; bases not matched to a gene: 6. The V gene's germline CDR1 is DFQATT and CDR2 SNEGSKA (reference sequence). CDR3 size: 14 residues. The CDR3 protein is CSARLAGGLDTQYF. As DNA, the CDR3 is TGCAGTGCCAGACTAGCGGGAGGTTTGGATACGCAGTATTTT.

V and J are TRBV20-1 and TRBJ1-3; no clear D gene. The V gene's germline CDR1 is DFQATT and CDR2 SNEGSKA (reference sequence). V lost 2 bases and J lost 8, with 4 bases in between. The CDR3 is 10 amino acids. The CDR3 DNA reads as TGCAGTGCTAGATTAGACACCATATATTTT. Protein sequence: CSARLDTIYF.

This chain links TRBV5-1 with TRBJ2-4; TRBD2 matches 7 bases. Unmatched junction bases numbered 15, after V lost 3 bases and J lost 6 bases. This CDR3 has 17 amino acids. CDR1 and CDR2 (germline): SGHRS, YFSETQ. The CDR3 nucleotides are TGCGCCAGCAGCTCCGAAGCGGGACTTCAACTGAGAAACATTCAGTACTTC. This codes for CASSSEAGLQLRNIQYF. The entire variable domain, with the rest obtained from reference TRBV5-1 and TRBJ2-4, is as follows: KAGVTQTPRYLIKTRGQQVTLSCSPISGHRSVSWYQQTPGQGLQFLFEYFSETQRNKGNFPGRFSGRQFSNSRSEMNVSTLELGDSALYLCASSSEAGLQLRNIQYFGAGTRLSVL.

A remark on this clonotype: The junction departs from the called germline gene at one end, perhaps through a read error. V usage is TRBV9 and J usage is TRBJ1-2; D remains ambiguous. CDR3 size: 14 residues. Per germline, CDR1 SGDLS and CDR2 YYNGEE. CDR3 DNA: TGTGCCGGCAGCCCCCGGGTTAAGGACTATGGCTACACCTTC. Translating gives CAGSPRVKDYGYTF.

The chain recombines TRBV30 with TRBJ2-7, with TRBD1 identical over 7 bases. The germline CDR1 and CDR2 sequences are GTSNPN and SVGIG (reference sequence). The CDR3 has 16 amino acids. V shed 5 bases and J 2 bases; nucleotides not matched to a gene: 15. In DNA, the CDR3 is TGTGCCTGGCGGACAGGCAAAACATCCCGCACCTACGAGCAGTACTTC. Protein: CAWRTGKTSRTYEQYF.

This sequence joins TRBV28 and TRBJ1-5, with D possibly TRBD1 on 5 matching bases. This CDR3 is built from 14 residues. CDR1 MDHEN and CDR2 SYDVKM come from the germline V gene. V was trimmed by 1 base and J by 4 bases, leaving 8 bases between them. The CDR3 DNA is TGTGCCAGCAGTTTATCAGGGATTAATCAGCCCCAGCATTTT. Translating it yields CASSLSGINQPQHF.

V usage is TRBV9 and J usage is TRBJ2-7, with 10 bases fitting TRBD2. The CDR3 is made up of 15 amino acids. The germline gives CDR1 SGDLS, CDR2 YYNGEE. V trimming: 0 bases; J trimming: 6 bases; junction bases outside the gene matches: 6. The CDR3 sequence is CASSVDVAGGGEQYF. The CDR3 coding sequence is TGTGCCAGCAGCGTAGACGTAGCGGGAGGAGGCGAGCAGTACTTC.

The chain couples TRBV12-5 to TRBJ2-5, with 11 nucleotides matching TRBD2. Germline CDR1 reads LGHNT; CDR2 reads FRNRAP. The ends lost 7 bases at V and 0 bases at J; junction bases unmatched: 4. The CDR3 is 15 amino acids. The chain's CDR3 is CASDSSGGYQETQYF. In nucleotides, the CDR3 is TGTGCTAGTGATTCTAGCGGGGGGTACCAAGAGACCCAGTACTTC.

J is TRBJ1-1 and V is TRBV19; D perhaps matches TRBD1 (6 bases). V was shortened by 4 bases and J by 5 bases, with 11 bases between the two germline ends. The CDR3 sequence is 13 residues long. The germline CDR1 and CDR2 sequences are LNHDA and SQIVND (reference sequence). CDR3 residues: CASSTDRKTEAFF. The CDR3 bases are TGTGCCAGTAGTACCGACAGGAAGACTGAAGCTTTCTTT.

The V gene is TRBV27, the J gene TRBJ2-7; 7 nucleotides line up with TRBD2. The CDR3 has 14 residues. In germline, CDR1 is MNHEY, CDR2 SMNVEV (reference sequence). J gave up 2 bases and V 5 bases, and 6 bases lay outside the gene matches. Here the CDR3 DNA reads TGTGCCAGCAGTCCCAGCGGGGTTCCCTACGAGCAGTACTTC. This gives the protein CASSPSGVPYEQYF.

This chain links TRBV2 with TRBJ1-6, with 8 bases that match TRBD1. The CDR3 has 13 residues. Germline assignment: CDR1 SNHLY and CDR2 FYNNEI. The V gene end was trimmed by 11 bases and the J gene end by 6 bases; junction bases not matched to a gene: 6. DNA for the CDR3: TGTGCCGCACAGGGGGATGGTAATTCACCCCTCCACTTT. Translated: CAAQGDGNSPLHF.

This chain links TRBV30 with TRBJ1-2, with 8 bases matching TRBD1. Germline loops: CDR1 GTSNPN, CDR2 SVGIG (reference sequence). Trimming cost V 1 base and J 8 bases; bases outside gene matches: 6. The CDR3 spans 13 residues. The CDR3 DNA follows: TGTGCCTGGAGTGCCAGGGGGCGTGGGGGCTACACCTTC. Its translation is CAWSARGRGGYTF.

The rearrangement uses TRBV5-1 and TRBJ1-2, with TRBD1 matching 12 bases. V lost 4 bases and J lost 8; bases outside the gene matches: 6. The germline CDR1 and CDR2 sequences are SGHRS and YFSETQ. CDR3 size: 14 residues. As DNA, the CDR3 is TGCGCCAGCAGCAGCGGGACAGGGGGCTTGGGCTACACCTTC. It specifies CASSSGTGGLGYTF. Filled out from reference TRBV5-1 and TRBJ1-2, the complete variable domain reads KAGVTQTPRYLIKTRGQQVTLSCSPISGHRSVSWYQQTPGQGLQFLFEYFSETQRNKGNFPGRFSGRQFSNSRSEMNVSTLELGDSALYLCASSSGTGGLGYTFGSGTRLTVV.

The chain links TRBV12-3 or TRBV12-4 to TRBJ1-4; D remains unclear. CDR3 length: 14 amino acids. V gave up 1 base and J gave up 7 bases, with 10 bases separating them. CDR3 nucleotides: TGTGCCAGCAGTTTAGGGACGTTATCTGAAAAACTGTTTTTT. This gives the protein CASSLGTLSEKLFF.

J is TRBJ2-5 and V is TRBV3-1; D might be TRBD1 (5 bases). Looked up from germline, CDR1 is LGHDT and CDR2 is YNNKEL (reference sequence). V was pared by 0 bases and J by 3 bases, with 14 bases between. The CDR3 is 16 amino acids. In DNA, the CDR3 is TGTGCCAGCAGCCAAGAGGAACAGGCGCTTAAAGAGACCCAGTACTTC. It encodes CASSQEEQALKETQYF.

The chain carries TRBV9 and TRBJ2-1; D tentatively fits TRBD1 or TRBD2 (6 bases each). Germline CDR1 SGDLS, CDR2 YYNGEE. V was trimmed by 0 bases and J by 10 bases, leaving 17 bases between them. The CDR3 consists of 15 residues. The CDR3 DNA reads TGTGCCAGCAGCGTAGAAATCTGGGGGGCGGGAGAGCAGTTCTTC. Protein product: CASSVEIWGAGEQFF.

This chain joins TRBV15 and TRBJ2-1, with D unresolved. Germline-derived CDR1 and CDR2 are LNHNV and YYDKDF (reference sequence). V lost 0 bases, J lost 12 bases, and 9 bases lay in between. The CDR3 totals 12 residues. CDR3 in DNA: TGTGCCACCAGCAGAGATCGACTTTGGCAGTTCTTC. Its translation: CATSRDRLWQFF.

This chain connects TRBV12-3 or TRBV12-4 to TRBJ1-1, with 7 nucleotides matching TRBD1. This CDR3 is built from 16 residues. Germline trimming cut 0 bases from V and 1 base from J; bases unmatched to any gene: 5. The chain's CDR3 is CASSLAAGGGNTEAFF. The CDR3 bases are TGTGCCAGCAGTTTAGCCGCAGGGGGAGGGAACACTGAAGCTTTCTTT.

The chain couples TRBV3-1 to TRBJ2-3; 10 bases line up with TRBD2. Germline V lookup: CDR1 LGHDT, CDR2 YNNKEL (reference sequence). The trim removed 2 bases at V and 5 bases at J, leaving 4 bases unmatched. The CDR3 sequence is 15 residues long. CDR3 sequence (DNA): TGTGCCAGCAGCCAAAGCGGGAGGGCCAGAGATACGCAGTATTTT. It is translated as CASSQSGRARDTQYF.

The chain recombines TRBV14 with TRBJ1-2; no clear D. The CDR3 spans 15 residues. V was pared by 0 bases and J by 0 bases, with 8 bases between. Germline V lookup: CDR1 SGHDN, CDR2 FVKESK. CDR3 loop: CASSQDSRANYGYTF. For the CDR3, the DNA is TGTGCCAGCAGCCAAGATAGCAGAGCTAACTATGGCTACACCTTC.

Written as DNA, the CDR3 is TGCAGTGCTGGAAGAGGGGGTAAAGGAAACACCATATATTTT. Translating it yields CSAGRGGKGNTIYF. V gene TRBV20-1 combines with J gene TRBJ1-3; a possible D gene is TRBD1 (6 bases). In germline, CDR1 is DFQATT, CDR2 SNEGSKA (reference sequence). The CDR3 totals 14 residues. The V end was cut by 5 bases, the J end by 4 bases, with 15 bases between.

This sequence joins TRBV2 and TRBJ2-3; TRBD2 matches 8 bases. The germline gives CDR1 SNHLY, CDR2 FYNNEI. After removal of 6 bases from V and 1 base from J, the junction contained 9 bases not matched to a gene. This CDR3 region has 16 residues. The CDR3 sequence: CASRGSGVPGTDTQYF. CDR3 nucleotides: TGTGCCAGCAGGGGTAGCGGGGTACCTGGCACAGATACGCAGTATTTT.